Listed below are T cell receptor beta chains from one sample, sequenced in a study of CD8+CD57+ T cells in acquired aplastic anemia. One entry per CDR3 protein, called by TCRdb with MiXCR from the reads. The sample holds 300,000 or so distinct CDR3 sequences, 56% seen once. The sample taken for sequencing was sorted CD4+, CD8+, or CD8+CD57+ T cells (not recorded which) from PBMCs. The receptor source for this set is a human donor with aplastic anemia. CDR3s include the opening cysteine and the closing phenylalanine or tryptophan. Each record gives: CDR3 DNA, CDR3 protein, clone size, J gene, V gene, D gene. A D gene is named only where the DNA matches it firmly. The size field is filled for only some rows; it gives once, few, many or a size class.

CDR3 DNA: TGTGCCAGCAGCTTAGATGGGACAGCTAGATACGAGCAGTACTTC
CDR3 protein: CASSLDGTARYEQYF
clone size: many
J gene: TRBJ2-7
V gene: TRBV11-2
D gene: TRBD1

CDR3 DNA: TGTGCCACCAGCGGCGGGACAGGGGACCTCAATGAGCAGTTTTTT
CDR3 protein: CATSGGTGDLNEQFF
clone size: .
J gene: TRBJ2-2
V gene: TRBV15
D gene: TRBD1

CDR3 DNA: TGTGCCATCAGGGGACTAGCGGGTGACACCGGGGAGCTGTTTTTT
CDR3 protein: CAIRGLAGDTGELFF
clone size: many
J gene: TRBJ2-2
V gene: TRBV10-3
D gene: TRBD2

CDR3 DNA: TGCAGTGCGGGACAGGGTAGCGGGGAGCTGTTTTTC
CDR3 protein: CSAGQGSGELFF
clone size: .
J gene: TRBJ2-2
V gene: TRBV20-1
D gene: .

CDR3 DNA: TGCAGTGGCCTAACCGACAGGGAGACCCAGTACTTC
CDR3 protein: CSGLTDRETQYF
clone size: .
J gene: TRBJ2-5
V gene: TRBV20-1
D gene: .

CDR3 DNA: TGTGCCAGCAGTCCTCCGCGTACAGTGGGTGAGACCCAGTACTTC
CDR3 protein: CASSPPRTVGETQYF
clone size: .
J gene: TRBJ2-5
V gene: TRBV25-1
D gene: .

CDR3 DNA: TGTGCCAGCAGGCCTGGGGGGCCCAGCTCCTACGAGCAGTACTTC
CDR3 protein: CASRPGGPSSYEQYF
clone size: .
J gene: TRBJ2-7
V gene: TRBV7-2
D gene: .

CDR3 DNA: TGTGCCAGCAGCCAGCTAGGGACTAGCGGGAGAAATGAGCAGTTCTTC
CDR3 protein: CASSQLGTSGRNEQFF
clone size: many
J gene: TRBJ2-1
V gene: TRBV3-1
D gene: TRBD2

CDR3 DNA: TGTGCCAGCAGCCTGGGACAGGGGGGTAACTACGAGCAGTACTTC
CDR3 protein: CASSLGQGGNYEQYF
clone size: .
J gene: TRBJ2-7
V gene: TRBV7-9
D gene: TRBD1

CDR3 DNA: TGCGCCAGCAGCCAACAACCGGGACAGGGGTCCTATGGCTACACCTTC
CDR3 protein: CASSQQPGQGSYGYTF
clone size: .
J gene: TRBJ1-2
V gene: TRBV4-1
D gene: TRBD1

CDR3 DNA: TGCGCCAGCAGCTTGCCTACCACAGAGAACACTGAAGCTTTCTTT
CDR3 protein: CASSLPTTENTEAFF
clone size: .
J gene: TRBJ1-1
V gene: TRBV5-1
D gene: .

CDR3 DNA: TGTGCCAGCAGCTGGGACAGGGGCGGTCAGCCCCAGCATTTT
CDR3 protein: CASSWDRGGQPQHF
clone size: many
J gene: TRBJ1-5
V gene: TRBV7-2
D gene: TRBD1

CDR3 DNA: TGTGCCAGCAGCTTAGAAGGGAACCCGACAGATACGCAGTATTTT
CDR3 protein: CASSLEGNPTDTQYF
clone size: .
J gene: TRBJ2-3
V gene: TRBV11-3
D gene: .

CDR3 DNA: TGCAGTGCTTCTAGCGGGGCGCAAGGACAGGGCGAGCAGTACTTC
CDR3 protein: CSASSGAQGQGEQYF
clone size: many
J gene: TRBJ2-7
V gene: TRBV20-1
D gene: .

CDR3 DNA: TGCAGCGCCATGGCGGACAGTCTCTATGGCTACACCTTC
CDR3 protein: CSAMADSLYGYTF
clone size: few
J gene: TRBJ1-2
V gene: TRBV29-1
D gene: .

CDR3 DNA: TGCGCCAGCGCGGCGTTAACAGATACGCAGTATTTT
CDR3 protein: CASAALTDTQYF
clone size: .
J gene: TRBJ2-3
V gene: TRBV5-1
D gene: .

CDR3 DNA: TGTGCCATCAGTGGGGCGGACAAGGCCTACGAGCAGTACTTC
CDR3 protein: CAISGADKAYEQYF
clone size: few
J gene: TRBJ2-7
V gene: TRBV10-3
D gene: .

CDR3 DNA: TGTGCCAGCAGACCGGACAGTGTTTACAATGAGCAGTTCTTC
CDR3 protein: CASRPDSVYNEQFF
clone size: many
J gene: TRBJ2-1
V gene: TRBV11-2
D gene: .

CDR3 DNA: TGTGCCAGCAGCCAGGGACAGATCACTGAAGCTTTCTTT
CDR3 protein: CASSQGQITEAFF
clone size: many
J gene: TRBJ1-1
V gene: TRBV16
D gene: TRBD1

CDR3 DNA: TGTGCCAGCAGTCGATATAGCGCTGAAGCTTTCTTT
CDR3 protein: CASSRYSAEAFF
clone size: many
J gene: TRBJ1-1
V gene: TRBV6-1
D gene: .

CDR3 DNA: TGTGCCAGCAGCTCAACCGGGAGGGGATACAATGAGCAGTTCTTC
CDR3 protein: CASSSTGRGYNEQFF
clone size: many
J gene: TRBJ2-1
V gene: TRBV7-2
D gene: TRBD2

CDR3 DNA: TGTGCCAGCAGTAACAGGGGGCCTTGGAACACTGAAGCTTTCTTT
CDR3 protein: CASSNRGPWNTEAFF
clone size: .
J gene: TRBJ1-1
V gene: TRBV27
D gene: TRBD1

CDR3 DNA: TGTGCCAGTAGTCTCGCAAATACTAACTATGGCTACACCTTC
CDR3 protein: CASSLANTNYGYTF
clone size: .
J gene: TRBJ1-2
V gene: TRBV19
D gene: .

CDR3 DNA: TGTGCCAGCAGTGAATGGGGCAGGGTGGGGACGGGCCAGTACTTC
CDR3 protein: CASSEWGRVGTGQYF
clone size: once
J gene: TRBJ2-5
V gene: TRBV25-1
D gene: .

CDR3 DNA: TGTGCTAGTGGTTTGGGGACAAAAGAGACCCAGTACTTC
CDR3 protein: CASGLGTKETQYF
clone size: few
J gene: TRBJ2-5
V gene: TRBV12-5
D gene: .

CDR3 DNA: TGCGGTCCCGTCGGGGGTAATGAGCAGTATTTT
CDR3 protein: CGPVGGNEQYF
clone size: .
J gene: TRBJ2-3
V gene: TRBV20-1
D gene: .

CDR3 DNA: TGTGCCAGCAGTGACGTTTGGGGGGCTGAAGCTTTCTTT
CDR3 protein: CASSDVWGAEAFF
clone size: .
J gene: TRBJ1-1
V gene: TRBV6-4
D gene: .

CDR3 DNA: TGTGCCAGCAGTTCCCGGCAGGGCACTGGCTACACCTTC
CDR3 protein: CASSSRQGTGYTF
clone size: .
J gene: TRBJ1-2
V gene: TRBV12-3/TRBV12-4
D gene: .

CDR3 DNA: TGCAGCGTTGAAAAGGGAGTAGGTAATGGCTACACCTTC
CDR3 protein: CSVEKGVGNGYTF
clone size: .
J gene: TRBJ1-2
V gene: TRBV29-1
D gene: .

CDR3 DNA: TGCAGCGCCCTGGGGGAGTGGGAGACCCAGTACTTC
CDR3 protein: CSALGEWETQYF
clone size: .
J gene: TRBJ2-5
V gene: TRBV29-1
D gene: .

CDR3 DNA: TGCAGTGCTAGAAGGCAGGGTTACTCTGAAGCTTTCTTT
CDR3 protein: CSARRQGYSEAFF
clone size: .
J gene: TRBJ1-1
V gene: TRBV20-1
D gene: .

CDR3 DNA: TGCAGTGCTAGTCGGGAGCTGTTTTTT
CDR3 protein: CSASRELFF
clone size: .
J gene: TRBJ2-2
V gene: TRBV20-1
D gene: .

CDR3 DNA: TGTGCCAGCAGTGACAGCTCCCTGCGAGATACGCAGTATTTT
CDR3 protein: CASSDSSLRDTQYF
clone size: .
J gene: TRBJ2-3
V gene: TRBV2
D gene: .

CDR3 DNA: TGTGCCAGCAGCCGACTGGGGGCCGAGCAGTACTTC
CDR3 protein: CASSRLGAEQYF
clone size: .
J gene: TRBJ2-7
V gene: TRBV2
D gene: .

CDR3 DNA: TGCAGTGCTAGAGATCGGATCGATGGCTACACCTTC
CDR3 protein: CSARDRIDGYTF
clone size: many
J gene: TRBJ1-2
V gene: TRBV20-1
D gene: .

CDR3 DNA: TGTGCCAGCAGCACCCCGGGGGGGACAGGGGGCGGGGAGCAGTTCTTC
CDR3 protein: CASSTPGGTGGGEQFF
clone size: .
J gene: TRBJ2-1
V gene: TRBV7-3
D gene: TRBD1

CDR3 DNA: TGCAGCGCCGACCTTACAGGGGGAGAGACCCAGTACTTC
CDR3 protein: CSADLTGGETQYF
clone size: .
J gene: TRBJ2-5
V gene: TRBV29-1
D gene: TRBD1

CDR3 DNA: TGTGCCAGCAGTGAATTACGGACAGGGCTAACCGGGGAGCTGTTTTTT
CDR3 protein: CASSELRTGLTGELFF
clone size: few
J gene: TRBJ2-2
V gene: TRBV25-1
D gene: TRBD1

CDR3 DNA: TGCAGCGTCTGGGGGACGGAGAGGGGCACCGGGGAGCTGTTTTTT
CDR3 protein: CSVWGTERGTGELFF
clone size: .
J gene: TRBJ2-2
V gene: TRBV29-1
D gene: .

CDR3 DNA: TGCGCCAGCAGTGTCGTCGCGGTGGGGGATGAAGAGACCCAGTACTTC
CDR3 protein: CASSVVAVGDEETQYF
clone size: .
J gene: TRBJ2-5
V gene: TRBV10-2
D gene: .

CDR3 DNA: TGTGCCACGAGTCAGGGGAACTATGGCTACACCTTC
CDR3 protein: CATSQGNYGYTF
clone size: .
J gene: TRBJ1-2
V gene: TRBV15
D gene: .

CDR3 DNA: TGTGCCAGTAGTATAGGGGTTGGAAACACCATATATTTT
CDR3 protein: CASSIGVGNTIYF
clone size: many
J gene: TRBJ1-3
V gene: TRBV19
D gene: .

CDR3 DNA: TGTGCCAGTGGGGACAGGGGGCCCTATGGCTACACCTTC
CDR3 protein: CASGDRGPYGYTF
clone size: few
J gene: TRBJ1-2
V gene: TRBV19
D gene: TRBD1

CDR3 DNA: TGTGCCAGCAGTTACGACTCGAACACTGAAGCTTTCTTT
CDR3 protein: CASSYDSNTEAFF
clone size: .
J gene: TRBJ1-1
V gene: TRBV6-5
D gene: .

CDR3 DNA: TGTGCCACCAGTGATGTGGGGGGGAACACCGGGGAGCTGTTTTTT
CDR3 protein: CATSDVGGNTGELFF
clone size: .
J gene: TRBJ2-2
V gene: TRBV24-1
D gene: .

CDR3 DNA: TGTGCCAGCACCCCGGACAGGGGAAATCAGCCCCAGCATTTT
CDR3 protein: CASTPDRGNQPQHF
clone size: many
J gene: TRBJ1-5
V gene: TRBV2
D gene: TRBD1

CDR3 DNA: TGTGCCAGCAGCTTGGGGCTGGAACGGTCGAGAGAGCAGTACTTC
CDR3 protein: CASSLGLERSREQYF
clone size: .
J gene: TRBJ2-7
V gene: TRBV5-6
D gene: .

CDR3 DNA: TGTGCCAGCAGCGTAGCCAGCCACTATGGCTACACCTTC
CDR3 protein: CASSVASHYGYTF
clone size: .
J gene: TRBJ1-2
V gene: TRBV9
D gene: .

CDR3 DNA: TGTGCCAGCAGCTTTATGGTCGTCGGGTCCGGGGGCAATGAGCAGTTCTTC
CDR3 protein: CASSFMVVGSGGNEQFF
clone size: .
J gene: TRBJ2-1
V gene: TRBV5-5
D gene: .

CDR3 DNA: TGTGCCAGCAGCTTACTCGGGCCTTCGAACACTGAAGCTTTCTTT
CDR3 protein: CASSLLGPSNTEAFF
clone size: once
J gene: TRBJ1-1
V gene: TRBV7-2
D gene: .

CDR3 DNA: TGTGCCAGCAGCTTAGTCCGGGGTAACGAGCAGTACTTC
CDR3 protein: CASSLVRGNEQYF
clone size: .
J gene: TRBJ2-7
V gene: TRBV11-2
D gene: .

CDR3 DNA: TGTGCCAGCAGTGATGCGGGGGGGCCAGGTGAGCAGTTCTTC
CDR3 protein: CASSDAGGPGEQFF
clone size: few
J gene: TRBJ2-1
V gene: TRBV2
D gene: TRBD2

CDR3 DNA: TGCGCCAGCAGCCAGACGTTAGCGGGGGGCCTGATAGATACGCAGTATTTT
CDR3 protein: CASSQTLAGGLIDTQYF
clone size: many
J gene: TRBJ2-3
V gene: TRBV4-1
D gene: TRBD2

CDR3 DNA: TGTGCCATCAGTGATACCGGGAGCCGACAAGAGACCCAGTACTTC
CDR3 protein: CAISDTGSRQETQYF
clone size: .
J gene: TRBJ2-5
V gene: TRBV10-3
D gene: .

CDR3 DNA: TGTGCCAGCAGTTACAGCGGAGCCTACAATGAGCAGTTCTTC
CDR3 protein: CASSYSGAYNEQFF
clone size: .
J gene: TRBJ2-1
V gene: TRBV6-2/TRBV6-3
D gene: .

CDR3 DNA: TGTGCCAGCAGCTCCCTGACAACGGAGACCCAGTACTTC
CDR3 protein: CASSSLTTETQYF
clone size: .
J gene: TRBJ2-5
V gene: TRBV7-6
D gene: .

CDR3 DNA: TGTGCCAGCAGTGTGGCGGCTAGCGGTCCCTACAAGCAGTTCTTC
CDR3 protein: CASSVAASGPYKQFF
clone size: .
J gene: TRBJ2-1
V gene: TRBV2
D gene: TRBD2

CDR3 DNA: TGCAGTGCAAAGGGCCCCAGCTCCTACGAGCAGTACTTC
CDR3 protein: CSAKGPSSYEQYF
clone size: .
J gene: TRBJ2-7
V gene: TRBV20-1
D gene: .

CDR3 DNA: TGTGCCAGCAGTTGGATTTTGGGCACTGAAGCTTTCTTT
CDR3 protein: CASSWILGTEAFF
clone size: many
J gene: TRBJ1-1
V gene: TRBV6-5
D gene: .